The clone carrying this T cell receptor beta chain was seen only a few times. The antigen is undetermined. This CDR3 spans 13 amino acids. The germline V gene encodes CDR1 MNHEY and CDR2 SMNVEV (reference sequence). V lost 8 bases and J lost 0, with 11 bases in between. Using quantitative 5'-RACE with molecular barcodes, the authors made TCR beta libraries. TCRdb called the 5' RACE reads again in MiXCR, with one record for every CDR3 protein. The sample yields 35,000 to 45,000 distinct CDR3 sequences, roughly 11% seen once. The record originates from a study of CD8 T cells in ankylosing spondylitis. Regarding the study as a whole: Reportedly, matched ankylosing spondylitis synovial fluid was significantly enriched for disease-linked clones.

This TCR derives from a male donor with ankylosing spondylitis or in good health (not recorded which). Sequences were obtained from blood, either unsorted or a sorted T cell fraction (not recorded which). The V gene is TRBV27, the J gene TRBJ2-7; D possibly corresponds to TRBD1 (6 bases). The chain's CDR3 is CASGTGYSYEQYF. The CDR3 region has the DNA TGTGCCAGCGGAACAGGGTACTCCTACGAGCAGTACTTC.